Listed below are T cell receptor beta chains from one sample, sequenced in a study of regulatory T cells in long-lasting Graves disease. TCRdb independently ran MiXCR on the multiplex PCR reads; one entry per CDR3 protein. The data contain some 450,000 distinct CDR3 sequences, 20% to 25% of them seen just once; the ten biggest clones take up about a quarter. The sample here was peripheral blood mononuclear cells (PBMCs), taken when the disease was refractory, from a patient treated with antithyroid drugs. The source of these receptors is a female donor with Graves disease. CDR3s include the opening cysteine and the closing phenylalanine or tryptophan. D genes are given only for firm matches. The size field is filled for only some rows; it gives once, few, many or a size class.

>.|TRBJ1-1|TRBV20-1|many
CSAQAWGNTEAFF
TGCAGTGCCCAAGCATGGGGGAACACTGAAGCTTTCTTT
>.|TRBJ2-3|TRBV28|.
CASSLYGQTDTQYF
TGTGCCAGCAGTTTATACGGTCAAACAGATACGCAGTATTTT
>.|TRBJ1-2|TRBV9|.
CASSSRGTANGYTF
TGTGCCAGCAGCTCCAGAGGGACGGCGAATGGCTACACCTTC
>.|TRBJ1-2|TRBV5-1|.
CASSLYVRAGTKCNYGYTF
TGCGCCAGCAGCTTGTACGTTCGTGCGGGGACAAAATGTAACTATGGCTACACCTTC
>TRBD1|TRBJ1-1|TRBV10-3|.
CAIRGMDRARTEAFF
TGTGCCATCCGCGGTATGGACAGGGCACGGACTGAAGCTTTCTTT
>.|TRBJ2-7|TRBV6-1|.
CASRPPGLYSYEQYF
TGTGCCAGCAGGCCTCCGGGACTCTACTCCTACGAGCAGTACTTC
>.|TRBJ2-6|TRBV3-1|.
CASSQDSGRGAGANVLTF
TGTGCCAGCAGCCAAGATTCGGGCAGGGGCGCTGGGGCCAACGTCCTGACTTTC
>.|TRBJ2-5|TRBV5-4|.
CASSLAGSETQYF
TGTGCCAGCAGCTTGGCAGGGTCAGAGACCCAGTACTTC
>TRBD2|TRBJ2-1|TRBV20-1|few
CSARGMTGGPLYNEQFF
TGCAGTGCTAGAGGAATGACGGGAGGTCCCCTCTACAATGAGCAGTTCTTC
>.|TRBJ2-6|TRBV7-9|few
CASSSGLSGANVLTF
TGTGCCAGCAGCTCGGGGCTCTCTGGGGCCAACGTCCTGACTTTC
>.|TRBJ2-7|TRBV7-2|few
CASSLYTQKRTVRYEQYF
TGTGCCAGCAGCTTATACACTCAGAAAAGGACTGTTCGCTACGAGCAGTACTTC
>.|TRBJ2-1|TRBV24-1|.
CATSAGAREQFF
TGTGCCACGTCTGCCGGGGCGCGCGAGCAGTTCTTC
>TRBD2|TRBJ2-7|TRBV7-2|.
CASSQELAGGFSYEQYF
TGCGCCAGCAGCCAGGAACTAGCGGGAGGTTTCTCCTACGAGCAGTACTTC
>TRBD1|TRBJ2-5|TRBV7-3|.
CASSGTGTGGETQYF
TGTGCCAGCAGCGGCACCGGGACAGGAGGAGAGACCCAGTACTTC
>.|TRBJ2-2|TRBV6-1|many
CASRGNTGELFF
TGTGCCAGCAGAGGGAACACCGGGGAGCTGTTTTTT
>TRBD2|TRBJ2-5|TRBV7-2|.
CASSLEGLAGGGETQYF
TGTGCCAGCAGCTTAGAGGGACTAGCGGGAGGAGGGGAGACCCAGTACTTC
>.|TRBJ2-3|TRBV30|few
CAVSDRGGTDTQYF
TGTGCCGTCTCAGACAGGGGAGGGACAGATACGCAGTATTTT
>.|TRBJ1-3|TRBV18|.
CASSPRETASGNTIYF
TGTGCCAGCTCACCGCGTGAAACAGCATCTGGAAACACCATATATTTT
>.|TRBJ2-7|TRBV20-1|.
CSASRSSSEQYF
TGCAGTGCTAGTAGGTCTAGCAGCGAGCAGTACTTC
>TRBD1|TRBJ1-1|TRBV6-2/TRBV6-3|many
CASSYRRGGPEAFF
TGTGCCAGCAGTTACCGCAGGGGGGGCCCTGAAGCTTTCTTT
>TRBD2|TRBJ2-1|TRBV9|.
CVSSVGGSYNEQFF
TGTGTCAGCAGCGTAGGCGGGAGCTACAATGAGCAGTTCTTC
>TRBD1|TRBJ2-4|TRBV2|.
CASSSGTGASKNIQYF
TGTGCCAGCAGCTCCGGGACAGGGGCCTCCAAAAACATTCAGTACTTC
>TRBD1|TRBJ1-1|TRBV12-3/TRBV12-4|many
CASSLRTGRNTEAFF
TGTGCCAGCAGTCTACGGACAGGGCGGAACACTGAAGCTTTCTTT
>TRBD1|TRBJ1-4|TRBV29-1|few
CSVGTQGEKLFF
TGCAGCGTTGGCACACAGGGGGAAAAACTGTTTTTT
>.|TRBJ2-7|TRBV29-1|few
CSVEDQGMGEQYF
TGCAGCGTTGAAGATCAGGGGATGGGGGAGCAGTACTTC
>.|TRBJ2-7|TRBV3-1|.
CASSQDTGRPYEQYF
TGTGCCAGCAGCCAAGATACGGGACGGCCCTACGAGCAGTACTTC
>TRBD2|TRBJ2-5|TRBV20-1|many
CSASGRAGETQYF
TGCAGTGCTAGCGGGAGGGCCGGAGAGACCCAGTACTTC
>TRBD1|TRBJ1-1|TRBV6-6|many
CASSYSRTGYTEAFF
TGTGCCAGCAGTTACTCGAGGACAGGGTACACTGAAGCTTTCTTT
>TRBD2|TRBJ2-4|TRBV6-2/TRBV6-3|few
CASSYGGTSGRNIQYF
TGTGCCAGCAGTTACGGGGGGACTAGCGGAAGAAACATTCAGTACTTC
>.|TRBJ2-7|TRBV12-3/TRBV12-4|many
CASSFARGYEQYF
TGTGCCAGCAGTTTTGCGCGGGGCTACGAGCAGTACTTC
>TRBD1|TRBJ1-6|TRBV7-9|.
CASSLRTGNNSPLHF
TGTGCCAGCAGCTTAAGGACAGGGAATAATTCACCCCTCCACTTT
>.|TRBJ2-7|TRBV20-1|few
CSARSARDYEQYF
TGCAGTGCCCGGTCTGCCAGGGACTACGAGCAGTACTTC
>.|TRBJ2-4|TRBV11-2|.
CASSSGRVLGKNIQYF
TGTGCCAGCAGCTCCGGACGGGTACTAGGCAAAAACATTCAGTACTTC
>.|TRBJ1-6|TRBV2|many
CASSEALWIRDDNSPLHF
TGTGCCAGCAGTGAAGCGCTTTGGATCCGTGACGATAATTCACCCCTCCACTTT
>TRBD2|TRBJ2-7|TRBV27|.
CASSRKPGLAGREQYF
TGTGCCAGCAGTCGAAAACCGGGACTAGCGGGACGGGAGCAGTACTTC
>TRBD2|TRBJ2-5|TRBV7-9|.
CASSHTAGAQETQYF
TGTGCCAGCAGCCATACTGCGGGAGCCCAAGAGACCCAGTACTTC
>TRBD1|TRBJ1-1|TRBV2|many
CASSEYGTDPNTEAFF
TGTGCCAGCAGTGAATACGGGACAGATCCTAACACTGAAGCTTTCTTT
>.|TRBJ1-5|TRBV6-1|many
CASTTGYSNQPQHF
TGTGCCAGCACGACAGGATATAGCAATCAGCCCCAGCATTTT
>.|TRBJ2-7|TRBV11-2|.
CAGSRYNRNSYEQYF
TGTGCCGGCAGCCGATACAACAGGAACTCCTACGAGCAGTACTTC
>.|TRBJ2-2|TRBV6-1|few
CASSPGLRTGELFF
TGTGCCAGCAGCCCCGGGTTGCGGACCGGGGAGCTGTTTTTT
>.|TRBJ2-5|TRBV29-1|few
CSVFLPLGETQYF
TGCAGCGTTTTTCTACCGTTGGGAGAGACCCAGTACTTC
>TRBD2|TRBJ2-5|TRBV29-1|few
CSVGRTSGTETQYF
TGCAGCGTGGGGAGGACTAGCGGGACAGAGACCCAGTACTTC
>.|TRBJ1-1|TRBV19|few
CASTSRTRGTEAFF
TGTGCCAGTACTTCGAGGACCCGGGGGACTGAAGCTTTCTTT
>TRBD1|TRBJ1-1|TRBV13|many
CASSLFSRRGRGAFF
TGTGCCAGCAGCTTATTTTCACGGAGGGGGCGGGGAGCTTTCTTT
>TRBD2|TRBJ2-7|TRBV3-1|many
CASSPEAGNYEQYF
TGTGCCAGCAGCCCCGAAGCGGGGAACTACGAGCAGTACTTC
>TRBD1|TRBJ1-1|TRBV29-1|few
CSVNRGLDTEAFF
TGCAGCGTAAACAGGGGGCTGGACACTGAAGCTTTCTTT
>.|TRBJ2-2|TRBV11-2|many
CASSLPPRGAGELFF
TGTGCCAGCAGCTTACCCCCTAGGGGCGCCGGGGAGCTGTTTTTT
>.|TRBJ1-6|TRBV3-1|once
CASSPSPNSPLHF
TGTGCCAGCAGCCCCTCACCTAATTCACCCCTCCACTTT
>.|TRBJ2-5|TRBV12-3/TRBV12-4|many
CASSSGRPTDAQYF
TGTGCCAGCAGTTCGGGACGTCCCACCGATGCCCAGTACTTC
>.|TRBJ2-5|TRBV27|.
CASSLTGYGETQYF
TGTGCCAGCAGCCTCACAGGGTATGGCGAGACCCAGTACTTC
>TRBD1|TRBJ1-2|TRBV12-3/TRBV12-4|few
CASSRDRPTYGYTF
TGTGCCAGCAGCCGGGACAGGCCCACTTATGGCTACACCTTC
>.|TRBJ2-7|TRBV3-1|.
CASSQTWTASEQYF
TGTGCCAGCAGCCAAACTTGGACAGCCAGTGAGCAGTACTTC
>TRBD2|TRBJ2-7|TRBV6-1|many
CASRTRGTSVVFEQYF
TGTGCCAGCAGGACCAGAGGGACTAGCGTCGTTTTCGAGCAGTACTTC
>TRBD2|TRBJ2-5|TRBV7-2|many
CASSFGRGRARTQYF
TGTGCCAGCAGCTTTGGGAGGGGAAGGGCAAGAACCCAGTACTTC
>.|TRBJ1-3|TRBV7-3|.
CASSLVAGNTIYF
TGTGCCAGCAGCTTGGTAGCTGGAAACACCATATATTTT